The 5 T cell receptor beta chains reported below all come from one sample, sequenced in a study of blood T cell repertoires in COVID-19. Data came from immunoSEQ multiplex PCR; TCRdb stores just in-frame clones and leaves some out. The sample has 400,000 to 500,000 clones, more than 70% seen once. What was sequenced was PBMCs or T cells enriched from blood (not recorded which). The source is a woman younger than 30 who had been exposed to COVID-19.

CDR3 in amino acids: CSVVLQGGRETQYF. The CDR3 DNA follows: TGCAGCGTTGTCCTACAAGGGGGCAGGGAGACCCAGTACTTC. The chain uses TRBV29-1 and TRBJ2-5; TRBD1 agrees at 7 bases. The junction had 10 bases not matched to a gene; V was cut back by 4 bases and J by 5 bases. Germline lookup yields CDR1 SQVTM and CDR2 ANQGSEA. This CDR3 has 14 amino acids.

The chain employs TRBV28 and TRBJ2-7; D may be TRBD1 (5 bases). V was shortened by 4 bases and J by 1 base, with 14 bases between the two germline ends. CDR3 size: 15 residues. CDR1 is MDHEN, CDR2 SYDVKM, per germline. The CDR3 loop reads CASSSGFVGSYEQYF. Written as DNA, the CDR3 is TGTGCCAGCAGTTCAGGGTTTGTGGGATCCTACGAGCAGTACTTC.

The rearrangement links TRBV24-1 to TRBJ2-1, with D unresolved. This CDR3 contains 12 residues. Trimming removed 4 bases at V and 7 bases at J, with 7 bases between. Germline values: CDR1 KGHDR, CDR2 SFDVKD. The CDR3 here is CATSEFSNEQFF. The CDR3 bases are TGTGCCACCAGTGAGTTTTCTAATGAGCAGTTCTTC.

The rearrangement links TRBV28 to TRBJ2-5; 8 positions match TRBD1. Germline V gene sequence: CDR1 MDHEN, CDR2 SYDVKM. This CDR3 is built from 16 residues. The ends lost 4 bases at V and 3 bases at J; junction bases unmatched: 10. The CDR3 DNA follows: TGTGCCAGCAGTTCCCTCCCCGGGACAGGCAAAGAGACCCAGTACTTC. This translates into CASSSLPGTGKETQYF.

The CDR3 spells CASSIGTGQPQHF. CDR3 nucleotides: TGTGCCAGTAGTATAGGAACAGGACAGCCCCAGCATTTT. This sequence joins TRBV19 and TRBJ1-5; maybe TRBD1 (5 bases). The germline CDR1 and CDR2 sequences are LNHDA and SQIVND (reference sequence). V was shortened by 1 base and J by 7 bases, with 8 bases between the two germline ends. The CDR3 is 13 amino acids.